This entry lists 10 T cell receptor beta chains sequenced from one sample in a study of post-analysis software for immune sequencing data. The antigens for these receptors are not known. Included in the TCR beta cDNA libraries were unique molecular identifiers. MiXCR, applied by TCRdb to the PCR reads, yields one record per CDR3 protein. The sample lists 450,000 to 700,000 distinct CDR3 sequences, roughly 47% occurring once. Broader study findings: TRBV segments more frequent in patients than in controls numbered about five and included TRBV5-6, TRBV5-1 and TRBV20-1.

The sequenced sample was blood. These TCRs come from a girl aged 5 to 17 with multiple sclerosis.

The rearrangement links TRBV6-1 to TRBJ2-4; D perhaps matches TRBD1 (6 bases). The end of the DNA is better explained by TRBJ2-7, so the J call may be wrong. Germline V CDR1 and CDR2: MNHNS, SASEGT. This CDR3 has 13 residues. CDR3 protein: CASSVSRGNEQYF. The CDR3 DNA reads as TGTGCCAGCAGTGTATCCAGGGGCAACGAGCAGTACTTC.

V and J are TRBV7-7 and TRBJ2-7, with TRBD1 matching over 10 bases. The DNA end is more similar to TRBJ2-5, so the J call may be wrong. The CDR3 length is 17 residues. The V gene's germline CDR1 is SSHAT and CDR2 FNYEAQ (reference sequence). This CDR3 is CASSPTRDRGKGETQYF. For the CDR3, the DNA is TGTGCCAGCAGCCCAACCCGGGACAGGGGAAAAGGGGAGACCCAGTACTTC.

V and J are TRBV10-3 and TRBJ1-2, with 7 bases fitting TRBD1. Germline trimming cut 3 bases from V and 3 bases from J; bases unmatched to any gene: 7. Per germline, CDR1 ENHRY and CDR2 SYGVKD. The CDR3 covers 15 residues. CDR3 DNA sequence: TGTGCCATCAGTGACAAGCAGGGGGGAGACTATGGCTACACCTTC. Its translation: CAISDKQGGDYGYTF.

The chain employs TRBV7-2 and TRBJ2-3, with D possibly matching TRBD2 (6 bases). The germline V gene encodes CDR1 SGHTA and CDR2 FQGNSA. CDR3 length: 18 residues. The V gene lost 7 bases and the J gene lost 0 bases, with 23 bases spanning the gap. The chain's CDR3 is CASKAWVGGGPSTDTQYF. CDR3 DNA: TGTGCCAGCAAAGCGTGGGTGGGGGGTGGCCCTAGCACAGATACGCAGTATTTT.

CDR3 in amino acids: CASSGGGSETQYF. CDR3 coding DNA: TGTGCCAGCAGCGGGGGCGGGTCAGAGACCCAGTACTTC. V gene TRBV5-5 combines with J gene TRBJ2-5; tentatively, D is TRBD1 (6 bases). CDR1 SGHKS and CDR2 YYEKEE come from the germline V gene (reference sequence). The CDR3 is 13 amino acids. Trimming took off 4 bases at V and 4 bases at J, with 11 bases between the two ends. The entire variable domain, with the rest obtained from reference TRBV5-5 and TRBJ2-5, is as follows: DAGVTQSPTHLIKTRGQQVTLRCSPISGHKSVSWYQQVLGQGPQFIFQYYEKEERGRGNFPDRFSARQFPNYSSELNVNALLLGDSALYLCASSGGGSETQYFGPGTRLLVL.

This rearrangement joins TRBV20-1 to TRBJ1-2; D ambiguous. The ends were cut back, 0 bases at V and 3 bases at J, with 11 bases in the middle. CDR3 size: 14 residues. Germline V gene data show CDR1 as DFQATT and CDR2 as SNEGSKA (reference sequence). CDR3 sequence: CSARDLRLDYGYTF. The CDR3 DNA reads TGCAGTGCTAGAGATTTGAGGTTGGACTATGGCTACACCTTC.

The chain carries TRBV3-1 and TRBJ2-2; D not resolved. CDR3 length equals 11 residues. Germline CDR1 LGHDT, CDR2 YNNKEL (reference sequence). The V and J ends lost 2 bases and 5 bases respectively, with 0 bases between them. CDR3 amino acids: CASSQTGELFF. In DNA, the CDR3 is TGTGCCAGCAGCCAAACCGGGGAGCTGTTTTTT. The complete variable domain, with remaining parts taken from reference TRBV3-1 and TRBJ2-2, reads DTAVSQTPKYLVTQMGNDKSIKCEQNLGHDTMYWYKQDSKKFLKIMFSYNNKELIINETVPNRFSPKSPDKAHLNLHINSLELGDSAVYFCASSQTGELFFGEGSRLTVL.

This clonotype showed up just a few times. The chain links TRBV12-3 or TRBV12-4 to TRBJ1-1; unclear D gene. V lost 8 bases and J 6 bases, leaving 10 bases between the germline ends. This CDR3 contains 11 residues. CDR3 sequence reads: CASALLSEAFF. CDR3 DNA sequence: TGTGCCAGCGCACTTCTCTCTGAAGCTTTCTTT.

This chain links TRBV12-3 or TRBV12-4 with TRBJ2-4, with 7 bases aligning to TRBD2. The DNA end is more similar to TRBJ2-7, so the J call may be wrong. The length of the CDR3 is 15 residues. As DNA, the CDR3 is TGTGCCAGCCGTCTGGGGGGGAGGGGTAATTACGAGCAGTACTTC. As protein: CASRLGGRGNYEQYF.

There are a few counts of this clonotype. This chain uses TRBV20-1 with TRBJ1-2; D ambiguous. Trimming took 2 bases from V and 4 from J, leaving 17 bases between them. The CDR3 totals 15 residues. From germline, CDR1 is DFQATT and CDR2 SNEGSKA (reference sequence). The CDR3 region is CSARHERRNLYGYTF. The CDR3 DNA reads TGCAGTGCTAGACATGAAAGGCGGAACCTCTATGGCTACACCTTC.